The 19 T cell receptor beta chains below come from one sample, sequenced in a study of shared clonotypes between healthy human individuals. Repertoires were generated with immunoSEQ multiplex PCR, while TCRdb's copy carries only in-frame clones and drops some. The data show more than 1,200,000 clones, approximately 98.5% seen once. Input material: naive CD4+ T cells sorted from blood. Documented subset: CD45RA+ positively selected. The source of these receptors is a man aged 25-45 years in good health.

The J gene is TRBJ2-7, the V gene TRBV6-5, with D possibly matching TRBD2 (6 bases). Trimming shortened V by 7 bases and J by 6 bases, and 19 bases separated the two germline ends. The V gene's germline CDR1 is MNHEY and CDR2 SVGAGI. CDR3 length: 14 amino acids. CDR3 sequence: CASKPGLRPIEQYF. DNA for the CDR3: TGTGCCAGCAAACCGGGACTCCGTCCGATCGAGCAGTACTTC.

V is TRBV27 and J is TRBJ2-3; D gene unclear. The germline V gene has CDR1 MNHEY and CDR2 SMNVEV (reference sequence). This CDR3 has 15 residues. V was clipped by 6 bases and J by 2 bases, with 15 bases between them. CDR3 in DNA: TGTGCCAGCAGCGTTGGTCCACATTTCACAGATACGCAGTATTTT. Translating gives CASSVGPHFTDTQYF.

The chain's CDR3 is CASSLRFSYNEQFF. In DNA form, the CDR3 reads TGTGCCAGCAGCCTGAGGTTCTCCTACAATGAGCAGTTCTTC. The rearrangement links TRBV7-2 to TRBJ2-1, with unresolved D. Trimming left V 5 bases short and J 0 bases short, with 8 bases between. Germline V gives CDR1 SGHTA, CDR2 FQGNSA. The CDR3 consists of 14 residues.

This chain connects TRBV5-6 to TRBJ2-3; possible D gene TRBD2, 5 bases. The CDR3 runs to 12 residues. V lost 4 bases, J lost 8 bases, and 11 bases lay in between. Germline CDR1 SGHDT, CDR2 YYEEEE. CDR3: CASSQTGGTQYF. The CDR3 DNA follows: TGTGCCAGCAGCCAAACCGGAGGTACGCAGTATTTT.

This rearrangement joins TRBV28 to TRBJ2-1; 9 nucleotides agree with TRBD2. The CDR3 sequence is 12 residues long. Germline CDR1 and CDR2: MDHEN and SYDVKM. The V segment lost 4 bases and the J segment 10 bases; nucleotides outside the gene matches: 2. CDR3 DNA: TGTGCCAGCAGTTCGAGCGGGAGGGAGCAGTTCTTC. It codes for CASSSSGREQFF.

V is TRBV6-5 and J is TRBJ2-5; 11 bases line up with TRBD2. J was trimmed by 4 bases and V by 2 bases; bases with no gene match: 6. The CDR3 totals 16 residues. Germline-derived CDR1 and CDR2 are MNHEY and SVGAGI. The CDR3 coding sequence is TGTGCCAGCAGTTACCCTTTAGCGGGAGGGCGAGAGACCCAGTACTTC. Translating it yields CASSYPLAGGRETQYF.

V gene TRBV6-6 combines with J gene TRBJ2-5, with a possible D match to TRBD1 (6 bases). The CDR3 extends over 14 amino acids. V lost 6 bases to trimming and J lost 4 bases, with 15 bases between them. Per the germline V gene, CDR1 is MNHNY and CDR2 is SVGAGI (reference sequence). The CDR3 nucleotides are TGTGCCAGCAGGCGGACAGAGGACGCAGAGACCCAGTACTTC. Its translation: CASRRTEDAETQYF.

This chain uses TRBV4-3 with TRBJ2-3; D possibly corresponds to TRBD2 (5 bases). Trimming left V 2 bases short and J 0 bases short, with 6 bases between. There are 14 residues in the CDR3. Germline V CDR1 and CDR2: LGHNA, YSLEER. CDR3 sequence: CASSQTRSTDTQYF. The CDR3 region has the DNA TGCGCCAGCAGCCAAACTAGAAGCACAGATACGCAGTATTTT.

This chain uses TRBV6-5 with TRBJ1-1, with D unclear. V lost 0 bases, J lost 5 bases, and 16 bases lay in between. Per the germline V gene, CDR1 is MNHEY and CDR2 is SVGAGI. The CDR3 is 16 residues long. The DNA of the CDR3 is TGTGCCAGCAGTTACTCGAGCCCCAGGATGGGGACTGAAGCTTTCTTT. Encoded protein: CASSYSSPRMGTEAFF.

The chain employs TRBV18 and TRBJ2-5, with D uncertain. Trimming left V 6 bases short and J 5 bases short, with 16 bases between. The CDR3 runs to 14 residues. Germline CDR1 is KGHSH and CDR2 is LQKENI. The CDR3 loop is CASSPLNGRETQYF. The DNA for the CDR3 is TGTGCCAGCTCCCCCTTGAACGGAAGGGAGACCCAGTACTTC.

This rearrangement joins TRBV9 to TRBJ2-1; TRBD2 agrees at 9 bases. Germline CDR1 is SGDLS and CDR2 is YYNGEE. The V and J ends lost 0 bases and 10 bases, in that order; junction bases with no gene match: 5. The CDR3 extends over 14 amino acids. Here the CDR3 DNA reads TGTGCCAGCAGCGTAGGAACGCTAGCGGGAGAGCAGTTCTTC. Amino acids: CASSVGTLAGEQFF.

The chain recombines TRBV7-2 with TRBJ2-3, with 9 bases identical to TRBD2. This CDR3 is 16 amino acids long. Germline loops: CDR1 SGHTA, CDR2 FQGNSA. Trimming at V came to 2 bases and at J to 3 bases, leaving 6 bases not matched to a gene. The CDR3 DNA is TGTGCCAGCAGCTTACGCGGGAGGGGTAGGACAGATACGCAGTATTTT. Its translation: CASSLRGRGRTDTQYF.

The V call is TRBV9, the J call TRBJ1-1, with TRBD1 matching over 7 bases. The V gene's germline CDR1 is SGDLS and CDR2 YYNGEE. The V segment lost 3 bases and the J segment 1 base; nucleotides outside the gene matches: 6. The length of the CDR3 is 15 residues. The CDR3 region has the DNA TGTGCCAGCAGCGGACCCGGGACAGCGAACACTGAAGCTTTCTTT. It encodes CASSGPGTANTEAFF.

The DNA of the CDR3 is TGTGCCAGCTCCATAAACAGGGTTGATTTCTCCGAGCAGTACTTC. Its translation: CASSINRVDFSEQYF. The chain combines TRBV18 with TRBJ2-7; TRBD1 might be the D (6 bases). Germline V gene sequence: CDR1 KGHSH, CDR2 LQKENI. V lost 6 bases to trimming and J lost 6 bases, with 21 bases between them. The CDR3 has 15 residues.

This sequence joins TRBV19 and TRBJ1-5; TRBD1 aligns across 9 bases. V shed 5 bases and J 1 base; nucleotides not matched to a gene: 6. Germline V gives CDR1 LNHDA, CDR2 SQIVND (reference sequence). The CDR3 sequence is 16 residues long. CDR3 protein: CASSWTGVRSNQPQHF. CDR3 sequence (DNA): TGTGCCAGTAGTTGGACAGGGGTAAGGAGCAATCAGCCCCAGCATTTT.

The chain links TRBV5-5 to TRBJ2-3; D remains ambiguous. CDR1 is SGHKS and CDR2 is YYEKEE in the germline V gene (reference sequence). V was clipped by 0 bases and J by 3 bases, with 17 bases between them. CDR3 length equals 17 residues. The CDR3 is CASSLGARLLSTDTQYF. In nucleotides, the CDR3 is TGTGCCAGCAGCTTGGGTGCGCGACTCCTCTCTACAGATACGCAGTATTTT.

The V call is TRBV7-9, the J call TRBJ1-1, with D perhaps matching TRBD1 (6 bases). V lost 3 bases and J 1 base, leaving 12 bases between the germline ends. Germline CDR1 SEHNR, CDR2 FQNEAQ (reference sequence). CDR3 length: 15 residues. The CDR3 sequence: CASSFTGLGNTEAFF. The CDR3 nucleotides are TGTGCCAGCAGCTTCACAGGGTTGGGGAACACTGAAGCTTTCTTT.

V usage is TRBV21-1 and J usage is TRBJ2-7. TRBV21-1 has pseudogene status. The CDR3 spans 14 residues. The CDR3 DNA reads as TGTGCCAGCAGCAAATCGGGCTCAGATTACGAGCAGTACTTC. This encodes CASSKSGSDYEQYF.

This clone was picked up one time. The chain has TRBV5-5 and TRBJ2-1, with 9 bases matching TRBD2. There are 15 residues in the CDR3. The germline CDR1 and CDR2 sequences are SGHKS and YYEKEE (reference sequence). Trimming at V came to 2 bases and at J to 8 bases, leaving 8 bases not matched to a gene. The CDR3 sequence: CASSFLAGGLDEQFF. DNA for the CDR3: TGTGCCAGCAGCTTTCTGGCGGGAGGGCTCGATGAGCAGTTCTTC.